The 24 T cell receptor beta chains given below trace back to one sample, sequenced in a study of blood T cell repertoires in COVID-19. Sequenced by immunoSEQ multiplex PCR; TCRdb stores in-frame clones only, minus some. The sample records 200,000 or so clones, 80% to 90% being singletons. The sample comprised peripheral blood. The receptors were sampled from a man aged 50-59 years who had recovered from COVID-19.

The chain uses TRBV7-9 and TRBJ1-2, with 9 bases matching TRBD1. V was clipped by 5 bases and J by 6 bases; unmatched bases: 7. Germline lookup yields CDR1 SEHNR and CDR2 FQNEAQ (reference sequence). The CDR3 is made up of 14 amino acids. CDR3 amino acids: CASSPGTGINGYTF. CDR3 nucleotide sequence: TGTGCCAGCAGCCCCGGGACAGGGATTAATGGCTACACCTTC. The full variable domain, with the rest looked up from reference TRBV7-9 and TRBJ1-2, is DTGVSQNPRHKITKRGQNVTFRCDPISEHNRLYWYRQTLGQGPEFLTYFQNEAQLEKSRLLSDRFSAERPKGSFSTLEIQRTEQGDSAMYLCASSPGTGINGYTFGSGTRLTVV.

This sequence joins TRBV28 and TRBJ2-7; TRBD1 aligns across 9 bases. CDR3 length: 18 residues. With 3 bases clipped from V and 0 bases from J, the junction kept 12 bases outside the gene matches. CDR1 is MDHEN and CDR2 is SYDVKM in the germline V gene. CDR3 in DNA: TGTGCCAGCAGTTTGTACGGTTTGGGGACAGGGAACTCCTACGAGCAGTACTTC. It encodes CASSLYGLGTGNSYEQYF.

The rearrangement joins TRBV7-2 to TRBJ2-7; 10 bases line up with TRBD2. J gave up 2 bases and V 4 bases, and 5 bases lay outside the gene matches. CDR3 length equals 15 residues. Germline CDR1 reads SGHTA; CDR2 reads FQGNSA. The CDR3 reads CASSSQGTSAYEQYF. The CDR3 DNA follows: TGTGCCAGCAGCTCCCAGGGGACTAGCGCCTACGAGCAGTACTTC.

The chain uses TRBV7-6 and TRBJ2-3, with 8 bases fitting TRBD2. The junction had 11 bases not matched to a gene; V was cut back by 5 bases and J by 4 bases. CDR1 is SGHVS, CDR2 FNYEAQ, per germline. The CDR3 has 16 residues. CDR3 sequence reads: CASSGRGSGIADTQYF. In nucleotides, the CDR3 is TGTGCCAGCAGCGGGCGGGGTAGCGGGATTGCAGATACGCAGTATTTT.

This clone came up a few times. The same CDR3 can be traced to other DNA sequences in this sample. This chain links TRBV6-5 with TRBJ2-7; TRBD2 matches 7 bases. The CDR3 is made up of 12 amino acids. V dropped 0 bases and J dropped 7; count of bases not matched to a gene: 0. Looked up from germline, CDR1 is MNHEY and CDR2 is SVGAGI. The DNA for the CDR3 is TGTGCCAGCAGTTACTCGGGAGGGGAGCAGTACTTC. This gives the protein CASSYSGGEQYF.

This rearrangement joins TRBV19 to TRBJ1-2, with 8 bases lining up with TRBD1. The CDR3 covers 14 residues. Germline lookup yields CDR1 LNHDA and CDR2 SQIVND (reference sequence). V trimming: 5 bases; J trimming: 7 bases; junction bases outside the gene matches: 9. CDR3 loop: CASSEMAGGLGYTF. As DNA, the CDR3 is TGTGCCAGTAGTGAAATGGCAGGGGGCCTTGGCTACACCTTC.

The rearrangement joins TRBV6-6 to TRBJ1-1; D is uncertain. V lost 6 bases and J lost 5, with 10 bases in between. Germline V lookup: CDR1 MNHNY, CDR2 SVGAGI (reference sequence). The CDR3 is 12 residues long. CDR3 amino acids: CASSPASTEAFF. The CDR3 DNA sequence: TGTGCCAGCAGCCCCGCGTCGACTGAAGCTTTCTTT.

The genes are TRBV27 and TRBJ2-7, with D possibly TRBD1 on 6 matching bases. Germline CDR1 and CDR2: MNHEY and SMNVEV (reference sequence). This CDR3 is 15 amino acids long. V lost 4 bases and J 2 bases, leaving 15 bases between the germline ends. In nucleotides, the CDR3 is TGTGCCAGCAGTTCCCAGAACAGGGCGACCTACGAGCAGTACTTC. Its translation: CASSSQNRATYEQYF.

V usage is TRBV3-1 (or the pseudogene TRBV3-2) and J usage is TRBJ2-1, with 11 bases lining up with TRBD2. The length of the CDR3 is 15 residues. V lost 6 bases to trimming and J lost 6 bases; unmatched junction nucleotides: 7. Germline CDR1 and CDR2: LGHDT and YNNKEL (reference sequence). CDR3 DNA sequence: TGTGCCAGCAGGTCCTCTAGCGGGAGGATCAATGAGCAGTTCTTC. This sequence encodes CASRSSSGRINEQFF.

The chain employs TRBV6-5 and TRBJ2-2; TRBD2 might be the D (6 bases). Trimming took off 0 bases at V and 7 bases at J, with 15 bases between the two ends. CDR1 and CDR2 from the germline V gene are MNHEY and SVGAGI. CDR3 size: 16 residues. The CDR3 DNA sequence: TGTGCCAGCAGTTACTCGATGGTTGGGGGAGGCGGGGAGCTGTTTTTT. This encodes CASSYSMVGGGGELFF.

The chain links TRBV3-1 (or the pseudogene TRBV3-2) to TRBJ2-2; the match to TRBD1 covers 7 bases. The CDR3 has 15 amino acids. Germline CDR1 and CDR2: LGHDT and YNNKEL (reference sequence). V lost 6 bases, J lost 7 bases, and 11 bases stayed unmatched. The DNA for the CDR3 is TGTGCCAGCAGACGACAGGGATTGAGCAGCGGGGAGCTGTTTTTT. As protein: CASRRQGLSSGELFF.

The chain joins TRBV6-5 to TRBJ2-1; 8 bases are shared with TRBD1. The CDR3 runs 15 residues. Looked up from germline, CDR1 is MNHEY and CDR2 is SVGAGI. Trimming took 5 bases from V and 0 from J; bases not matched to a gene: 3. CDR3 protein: CASSRDRGSYNEQFF. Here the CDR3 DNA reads TGTGCCAGCAGTCGTGACAGGGGCTCCTACAATGAGCAGTTCTTC.

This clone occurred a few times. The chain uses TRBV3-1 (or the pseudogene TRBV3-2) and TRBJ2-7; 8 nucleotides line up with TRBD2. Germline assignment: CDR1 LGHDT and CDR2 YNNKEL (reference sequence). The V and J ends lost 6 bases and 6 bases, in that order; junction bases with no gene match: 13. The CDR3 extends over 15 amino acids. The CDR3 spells CASSGTRGRFSEQYF. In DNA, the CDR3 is TGTGCCAGCAGTGGGACTAGAGGGAGGTTCAGCGAGCAGTACTTC.

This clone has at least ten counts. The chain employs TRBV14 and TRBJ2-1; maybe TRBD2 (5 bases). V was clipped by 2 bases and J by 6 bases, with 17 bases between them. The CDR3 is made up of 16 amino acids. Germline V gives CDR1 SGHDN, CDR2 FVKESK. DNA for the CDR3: TGTGCCAGCAGCCAATTAGCTGACTCCCGGGGCAATGAGCAGTTCTTC. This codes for CASSQLADSRGNEQFF.

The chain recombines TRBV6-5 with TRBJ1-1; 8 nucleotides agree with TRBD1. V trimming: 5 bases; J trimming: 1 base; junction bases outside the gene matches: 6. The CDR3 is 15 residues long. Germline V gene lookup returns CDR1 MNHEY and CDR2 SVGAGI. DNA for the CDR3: TGTGCCAGCAGTAGACAGGACAGGGCGAACACTGAAGCTTTCTTT. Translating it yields CASSRQDRANTEAFF.

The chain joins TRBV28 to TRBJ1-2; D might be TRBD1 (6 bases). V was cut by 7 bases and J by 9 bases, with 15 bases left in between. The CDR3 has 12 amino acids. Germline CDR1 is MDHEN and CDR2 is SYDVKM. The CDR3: CASTKDRTSYTF. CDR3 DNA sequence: TGTGCCAGCACAAAGGACAGAACGAGCTACACCTTC.

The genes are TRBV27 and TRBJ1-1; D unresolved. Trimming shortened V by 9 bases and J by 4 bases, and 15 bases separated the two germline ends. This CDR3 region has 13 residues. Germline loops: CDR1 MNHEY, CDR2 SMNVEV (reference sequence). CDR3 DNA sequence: TGTGCCAGTCGACCCTGGGCCGGCACTGAAGCTTTCTTT. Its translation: CASRPWAGTEAFF.

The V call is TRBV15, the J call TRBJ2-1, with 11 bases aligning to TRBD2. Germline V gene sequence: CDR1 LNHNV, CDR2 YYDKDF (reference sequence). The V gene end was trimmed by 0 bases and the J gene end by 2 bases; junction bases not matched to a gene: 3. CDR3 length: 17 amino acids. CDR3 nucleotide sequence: TGTGCCACCAGCAGAGAGGGGGGACTAGCGGCCTACAATGAGCAGTTCTTC. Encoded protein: CATSREGGLAAYNEQFF.

The CDR3 reads CASSYIRTTTGELFF. The DNA of the CDR3 is TGTGCCAGCAGTTATATACGGACTACCACCGGGGAGCTGTTTTTT. V is TRBV6-2 or TRBV6-3 and J is TRBJ2-2, with a weak D call TRBD2 (6 bases). V was cut by 3 bases and J by 4 bases, with 12 bases left in between. The germline gives CDR1 MNHEY, CDR2 SVGEGT. This CDR3 contains 15 residues.

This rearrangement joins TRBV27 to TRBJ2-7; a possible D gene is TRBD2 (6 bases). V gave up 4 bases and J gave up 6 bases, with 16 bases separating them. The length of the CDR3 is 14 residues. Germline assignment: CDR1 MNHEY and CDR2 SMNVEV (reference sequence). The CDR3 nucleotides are TGTGCCAGCAGTTCCTCGGGAGCCTCCCCCGAGCAGTACTTC. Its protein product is CASSSSGASPEQYF.

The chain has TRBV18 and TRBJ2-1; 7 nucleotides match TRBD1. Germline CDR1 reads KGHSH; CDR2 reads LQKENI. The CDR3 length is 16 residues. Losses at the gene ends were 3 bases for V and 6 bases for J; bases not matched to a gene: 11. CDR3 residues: CASSPSGTGAGNEQFF. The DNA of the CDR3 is TGTGCCAGCTCACCCTCTGGAACAGGGGCGGGCAATGAGCAGTTCTTC. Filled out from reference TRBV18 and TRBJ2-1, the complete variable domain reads NAGVMQNPRHLVRRRGQEARLRCSPMKGHSHVYWYRQLPEEGLKFMVYLQKENIIDESGMPKERFSAEFPKEGPSILRIQQVVRGDSAAYFCASSPSGTGAGNEQFFGPGTRLTVL.

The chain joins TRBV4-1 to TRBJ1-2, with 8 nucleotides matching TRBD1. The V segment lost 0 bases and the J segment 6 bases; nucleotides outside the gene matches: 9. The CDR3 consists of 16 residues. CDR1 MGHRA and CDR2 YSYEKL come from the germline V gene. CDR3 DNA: TGCGCCAGCAGCCAAGAAAGGGGCAGGGGGCGGGATGGCTACACCTTC. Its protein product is CASSQERGRGRDGYTF.

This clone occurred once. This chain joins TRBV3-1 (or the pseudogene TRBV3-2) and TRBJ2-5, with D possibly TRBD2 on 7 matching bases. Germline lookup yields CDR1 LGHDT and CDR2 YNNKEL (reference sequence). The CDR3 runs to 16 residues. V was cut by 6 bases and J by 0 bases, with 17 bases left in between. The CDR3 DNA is TGTGCCAGCAGTTCCAGGGGAGGGGGGGACCAAGAGACCCAGTACTTC. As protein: CASSSRGGGDQETQYF.

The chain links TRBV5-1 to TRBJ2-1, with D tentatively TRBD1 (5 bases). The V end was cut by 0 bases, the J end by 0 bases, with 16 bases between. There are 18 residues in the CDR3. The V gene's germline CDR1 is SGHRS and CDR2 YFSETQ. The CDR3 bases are TGCGCCAGCAGCTTGGCAGTTGGGGCCGTCCTCTCCTACAATGAGCAGTTCTTC. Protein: CASSLAVGAVLSYNEQFF. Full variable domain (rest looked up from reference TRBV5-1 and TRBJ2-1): KAGVTQTPRYLIKTRGQQVTLSCSPISGHRSVSWYQQTPGQGLQFLFEYFSETQRNKGNFPGRFSGRQFSNSRSEMNVSTLELGDSALYLCASSLAVGAVLSYNEQFFGPGTRLTVL.